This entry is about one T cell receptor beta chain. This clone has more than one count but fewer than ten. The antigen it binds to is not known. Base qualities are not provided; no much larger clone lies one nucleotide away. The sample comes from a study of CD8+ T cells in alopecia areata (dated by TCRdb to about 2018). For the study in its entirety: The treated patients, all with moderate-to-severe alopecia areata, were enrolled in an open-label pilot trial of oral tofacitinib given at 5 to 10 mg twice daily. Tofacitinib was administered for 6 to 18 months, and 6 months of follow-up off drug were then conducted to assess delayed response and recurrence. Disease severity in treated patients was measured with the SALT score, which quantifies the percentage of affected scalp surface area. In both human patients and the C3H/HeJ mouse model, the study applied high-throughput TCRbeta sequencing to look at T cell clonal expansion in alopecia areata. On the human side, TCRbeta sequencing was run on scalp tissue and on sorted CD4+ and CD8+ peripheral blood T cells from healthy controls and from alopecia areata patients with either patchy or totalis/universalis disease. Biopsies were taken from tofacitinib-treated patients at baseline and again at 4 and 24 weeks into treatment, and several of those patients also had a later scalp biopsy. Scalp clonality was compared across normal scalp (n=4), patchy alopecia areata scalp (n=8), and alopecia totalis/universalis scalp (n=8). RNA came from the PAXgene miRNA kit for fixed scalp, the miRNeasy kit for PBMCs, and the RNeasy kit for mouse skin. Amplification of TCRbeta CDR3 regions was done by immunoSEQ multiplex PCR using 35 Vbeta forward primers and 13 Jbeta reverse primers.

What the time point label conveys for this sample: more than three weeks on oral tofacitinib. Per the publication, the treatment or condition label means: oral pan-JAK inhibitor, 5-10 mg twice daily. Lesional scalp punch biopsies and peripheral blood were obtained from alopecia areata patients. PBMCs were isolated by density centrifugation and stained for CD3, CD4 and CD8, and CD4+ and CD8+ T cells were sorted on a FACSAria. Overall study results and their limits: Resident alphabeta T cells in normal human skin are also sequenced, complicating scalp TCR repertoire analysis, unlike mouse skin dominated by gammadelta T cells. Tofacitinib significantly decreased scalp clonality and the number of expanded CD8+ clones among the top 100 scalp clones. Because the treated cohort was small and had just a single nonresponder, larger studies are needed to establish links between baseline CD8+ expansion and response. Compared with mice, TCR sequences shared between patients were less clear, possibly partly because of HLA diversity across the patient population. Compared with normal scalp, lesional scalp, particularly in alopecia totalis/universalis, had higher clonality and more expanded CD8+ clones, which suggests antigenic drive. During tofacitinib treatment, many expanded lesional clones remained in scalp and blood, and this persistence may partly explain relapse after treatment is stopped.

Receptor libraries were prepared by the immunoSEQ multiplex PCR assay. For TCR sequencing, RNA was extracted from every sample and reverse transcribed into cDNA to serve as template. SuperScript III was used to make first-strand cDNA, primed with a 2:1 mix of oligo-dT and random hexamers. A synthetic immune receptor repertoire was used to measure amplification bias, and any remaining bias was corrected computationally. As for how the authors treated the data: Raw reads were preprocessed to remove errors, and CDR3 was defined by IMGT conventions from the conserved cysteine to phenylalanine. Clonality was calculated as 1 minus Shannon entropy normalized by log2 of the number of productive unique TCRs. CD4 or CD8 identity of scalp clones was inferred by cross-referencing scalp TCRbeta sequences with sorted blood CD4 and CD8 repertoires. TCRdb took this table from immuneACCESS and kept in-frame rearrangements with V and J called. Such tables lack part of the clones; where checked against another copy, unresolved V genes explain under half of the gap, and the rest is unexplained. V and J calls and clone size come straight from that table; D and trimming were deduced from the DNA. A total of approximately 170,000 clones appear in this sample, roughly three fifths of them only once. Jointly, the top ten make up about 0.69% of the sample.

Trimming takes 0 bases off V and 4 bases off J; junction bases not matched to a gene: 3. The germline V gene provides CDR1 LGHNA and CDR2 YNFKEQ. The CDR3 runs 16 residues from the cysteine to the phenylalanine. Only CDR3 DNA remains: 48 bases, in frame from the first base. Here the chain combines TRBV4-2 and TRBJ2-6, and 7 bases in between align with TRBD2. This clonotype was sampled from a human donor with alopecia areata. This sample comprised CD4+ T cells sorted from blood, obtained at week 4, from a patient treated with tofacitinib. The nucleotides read TGTGCCAGCAGCCAAGAGCGGGGGTCCGGGGCCAACGTCCTGACTTTC. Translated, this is CASSQERGSGANVLTF.